This T cell receptor beta chain emerged from a study of cytomegalovirus exposure and HLA in healthy donors. The CDR3 runs to 16 residues. With V trimmed by 3 bases and J by 0 bases, 4 bases remained unmatched. CDR1 and CDR2 from the germline V gene are SGHDN and FVKESK. Use of 60 Vbeta and 13 Jbeta primers characterized the PCR. Method: immunoSEQ multiplex PCR; TCRdb's copy keeps in-frame clones and lacks some. This sample contains about 200,000 clones. The chain recombines TRBV14 with TRBJ2-4, with 8 bases aligning to TRBD2. This receptor was identified in a girl between 2 and 10 years old in good health and CMV-seropositive. Specimen: PBMCs. The chain's CDR3 is CASSQPSGRAKNIQYF. The DNA for the CDR3 is TGTGCCAGCAGCCAGCCCAGCGGGAGAGCCAAAAACATTCAGTACTTC.